This T cell receptor (beta chain) comes out of a study of T cell responses to AZD1222 COVID-19 vaccine. Some clones are missing from TCRdb's copy, which holds only in-frame ones; the method was immunoSEQ multiplex PCR. The sample yields almost 95,000 clones, 85% seen once. Details on this clone: Its antigen is undetermined.

General study points: Compared with day 0, the breadth and depth of the Spike-specific TCR repertoire rose significantly after two doses of AZD1222. Repertoire samples came only from after the peak T cell response. Targeting of unmutated variant regions was reportedly seen in nearly half of spike-specific TCRs. Donors, mostly white British, included more females; clonal diversity was possibly underestimated.

This TCR was recovered from an adult who received the AZD1222 COVID-19 vaccine. This specimen was peripheral blood, taken 28 days after the second AZD1222 dose.

The CDR3 region is CSASQLAGDEQFF. CDR3 coding DNA: TGCAGTGCTAGTCAACTAGCGGGAGATGAGCAGTTCTTC. This rearrangement joins TRBV20-1 to TRBJ2-1; 11 bases map to TRBD2. CDR3 length equals 13 residues. Germline loops: CDR1 DFQATT, CDR2 SNEGSKA (reference sequence). V lost 3 bases, J lost 8 bases, and 3 bases stayed unmatched.